One sample yielded the 16 T cell receptor beta chains listed below, sequenced in a study of blood T cells in healthy people across ages (dated by TCRdb to 2015 to 2017). Libraries came from 5' RACE. Sequenced using an Illumina HiSeq 2500. The second PCR ran for about 6 to 11 cycles and used a J-beta primer mix along with a sample-barcoded 5' primer. The public reads were reprocessed in TCRdb via fastp at Q25 and MiXCR, keeping in-frame beta chains. Records with the same CDR3 protein are collapsed into one entry carrying the most frequent genes and DNA. The sample table contains roughly 1.4 million distinct CDR3 sequences; only one count was recorded for around 59% of them. Of the sample, 6.5% to 8.5% is held by the ten largest clones. The sequencing input was blood. Receptors originate from a young man in good health.

The rearrangement links TRBV20-1 to TRBJ1-2, with 7 bases matching TRBD1. The germline V gene has CDR1 DFQATT and CDR2 SNEGSKA (reference sequence). This CDR3 has 12 residues. J gave up 4 bases and V 6 bases, and 5 bases lay outside the gene matches. Here the CDR3 reads CSAPTGFYGYTF. The CDR3 DNA is TGCAGTGCCCCGACAGGGTTCTATGGCTACACCTTC.

The V gene is TRBV5-1, the J gene TRBJ1-1; the D is unclear. V was cut by 8 bases and J by 10 bases, with 9 bases left in between. Germline loops: CDR1 SGHRS, CDR2 YFSETQ. This CDR3 is built from 9 residues. The CDR3 region is CARDRGAFF. In nucleotides, the CDR3 is TGCGCCAGGGACCGAGGAGCTTTCTTT.

The chain couples TRBV25-1 to TRBJ2-1; possible D gene TRBD2, 6 bases. V lost 5 bases, J lost 4 bases, and 15 bases lay in between. CDR3 length: 15 amino acids. The V gene's germline CDR1 is MGHDK and CDR2 SYGVNS. The CDR3 DNA is TGTGCCAGCAGTCCACTTAGCGGTTCATACAATGAGCAGTTCTTC. It is translated as CASSPLSGSYNEQFF. Using reference TRBV25-1 and TRBJ2-1 for the parts outside the CDR3, the full variable domain is EADIYQTPRYLVIGTGKKITLECSQTMGHDKMYWYQQDPGMELHLIHYSYGVNSTEKGDLSSESTVSRIRTEHFPLTLESARPSHTSQYLCASSPLSGSYNEQFFGPGTRLTVL.

The chain employs TRBV20-1 and TRBJ1-1; D may be TRBD1 (6 bases). The CDR3 loop spans 14 amino acids. Germline-derived CDR1 and CDR2 are DFQATT and SNEGSKA (reference sequence). This CDR3 reads CGADRRVRNTEAFF. For the CDR3, the DNA is TGCGGCGCCGACAGGCGAGTGAGGAACACTGAAGCTTTCTTT.

This clonotype was counted a few times. As DNA, the CDR3 is TGCAGCGGGAGTAAGGGCTACGAGCAGTACTTC. Amino acid sequence: CSGSKGYEQYF. The rearrangement uses TRBV29-1 and TRBJ2-7; D gene uncertain. This CDR3 has 11 amino acids. CDR1 is SQVTM, CDR2 ANQGSEA, per germline. V dropped 7 bases and J dropped 3 bases, with 10 bases sitting between them.

This clonotype has more than one count but fewer than ten. The rearrangement links TRBV7-2 to TRBJ2-3, with 12 bases lining up with TRBD2. CDR1 SGHTA and CDR2 FQGNSA come from the germline V gene. This CDR3 contains 15 residues. Trimming at V came to 1 base and at J to 5 bases, leaving 1 base not matched to a gene. The CDR3 sequence is CASSLGLAGVDTQYF. The DNA of the CDR3 is TGTGCCAGCAGCTTAGGACTAGCGGGGGTAGATACGCAGTATTTT.

This clonotype has just one count. V is TRBV5-1 and J is TRBJ2-1; the D is unclear. Germline V gives CDR1 SGHRS, CDR2 YFSETQ. V gave up 3 bases and J gave up 6 bases, with 13 bases separating them. This CDR3 is 14 amino acids long. CDR3 amino acids: CASSWSSYANEQFF. For the CDR3, the DNA is TGCGCCAGCAGCTGGAGTAGTTACGCCAATGAGCAGTTCTTC.

This clonotype has only one observation. The rearrangement uses TRBV24-1 and TRBJ2-1; TRBD1 agrees at 7 bases. Germline trimming cut 5 bases from V and 8 bases from J; bases unmatched to any gene: 5. Germline V gene lookup returns CDR1 KGHDR and CDR2 SFDVKD. The CDR3 consists of 13 residues. DNA of the CDR3: TGTGCCACCAGTGTTATGACAGGGTATGAGCAGTTCTTC. Translated, it gives CATSVMTGYEQFF.

This clonotype was seen once. This rearrangement joins TRBV7-6 to TRBJ2-3; no definite D call. Germline CDR1 and CDR2: SGHVS and FNYEAQ. Deletions cut 2 bases from V and 4 bases from J, with 7 bases between. This CDR3 contains 13 residues. For the CDR3, the DNA is TGTGCCAGCAGCTTAAAACTGTCAGATACGCAGTATTTT. It specifies CASSLKLSDTQYF.

This rearrangement joins TRBV12-3 or TRBV12-4 to TRBJ1-5; D is uncertain. The CDR3 is made up of 12 amino acids. Trimming took 4 bases from V and 10 from J, leaving 11 bases between them. CDR3 bases: TGTGCCAGCAGTTCCGGAGGGAACCCCCAGCATTTT. This translates into CASSSGGNPQHF.

This clonotype turned up a few times. This chain uses TRBV7-2 with TRBJ2-3, with D perhaps matching TRBD2 (5 bases). Germline CDR1 is SGHTA and CDR2 is FQGNSA. V lost 1 base and J lost 6, with 14 bases in between. This CDR3 is built from 15 residues. The CDR3 DNA sequence: TGTGCCAGCAGCTTAGGACGACACGGGATCGATACGCAGTATTTT. This gives the protein CASSLGRHGIDTQYF.

This chain connects TRBV28 to TRBJ2-5; no firm D call. The tail of the sequence fits TRBJ2-7 better, so the J call may be wrong. The germline gives CDR1 MDHEN, CDR2 SYDVKM. This CDR3 has 12 residues. CDR3 loop: CASSLGFDEQYF. CDR3 sequence (DNA): TGTGCCAGCAGTCTGGGGTTCGACGAGCAGTACTTC.

The rearrangement joins TRBV14 to TRBJ2-1, with 8 bases that match TRBD2. This CDR3 is 15 amino acids long. V lost 5 bases and J lost 8; bases outside the gene matches: 11. Germline-derived CDR1 and CDR2 are SGHDN and FVKESK. The CDR3 nucleotides are TGTGCCAGCAGCTCCTTCGCGGGGGGCGGAGATGAGCAGTTCTTC. It specifies CASSSFAGGGDEQFF.

The chain is built from TRBV4-3 and TRBJ1-4; 8 nucleotides align to TRBD1. Germline lookup yields CDR1 LGHNA and CDR2 YSLEER. The trim removed 2 bases at V and 0 bases at J, leaving 5 bases unmatched. The CDR3 is 17 amino acids. CDR3: CASSQMTGVATNEKLFF. CDR3 sequence (DNA): TGCGCCAGCAGCCAAATGACAGGGGTCGCAACTAATGAAAAACTGTTTTTT.

J is TRBJ1-2 and V is TRBV7-6; no definite D call. The CDR3 has 13 amino acids. Germline V gene sequence: CDR1 SGHVS, CDR2 FNYEAQ. V lost 0 bases and J 8 bases, leaving 10 bases between the germline ends. CDR3 residues: CASSLARGSGYTF. CDR3 nucleotide sequence: TGTGCCAGCAGCTTAGCAAGAGGGAGCGGCTACACCTTC.

V gene TRBV12-3 or TRBV12-4 combines with J gene TRBJ2-1; weak D call: TRBD1 (5 bases). Trimming shortened V by 9 bases and J by 3 bases, and 9 bases separated the two germline ends. This CDR3 has 12 residues. This CDR3 reads CASRGFYNEQFF. Here the CDR3 DNA reads TGTGCCAGTAGGGGCTTCTACAATGAGCAGTTCTTC.